A selection of T cell receptor beta chains follows, all from one sample in a study of T-cell memory formation after mild COVID-19. TCRdb called the 5' RACE reads again in MiXCR, with one record for every CDR3 protein. Among roughly 42,000 distinct CDR3 sequences listed, about 7.3% were seen once. Material for sequencing was PBMCs or a T cell subset sorted from them (not recorded which). These receptors all come from a man younger than 35 who had mild COVID-19 (a few samples of this study predate the infection). Cell type and time point are not known. Each CDR3 is given with its conserved first and last residue. D genes are given only for firm matches. Clone size is stated in some rows and not others, as once, few, many or a class when expanded.

CDR3aa	CDR3nt	j_gene	d_gene	v_gene	abundance
CASSREDGPQHF	TGCGCCAGCAGCCGAGAGGACGGGCCCCAGCATTTT	TRBJ1-5	.	TRBV4-3	.
CASSQGRIGRDGGLSDGYTF	TGCGCCAGCAGCCAAGGGCGGATCGGGAGGGACGGCGGACTTTCGGATGGCTACACCTTC	TRBJ1-2	.	TRBV4-3	few
CASSRTWNIAAFF	TGTGCCAGCAGCCGGACGTGGAACATTGCAGCTTTCTTT	TRBJ1-1	.	TRBV28	once
CSVEDRQGWGYTF	TGCAGCGTTGAAGATCGCCAGGGCTGGGGCTACACCTTC	TRBJ1-2	.	TRBV29-1	.
CASSMTGGATDTQYF	TGCGCCAGCAGCATGACAGGGGGCGCGACAGATACGCAGTATTTT	TRBJ2-3	TRBD1	TRBV5-1	many
CSALRARGNTEAFF	TGCAGTGCTCTAAGGGCCAGGGGGAACACTGAAGCTTTCTTT	TRBJ1-1	.	TRBV20-1	.
CASTPSGSRSSYGYTF	TGTGCCAGCACCCCCTCCGGCAGCAGGTCAAGCTATGGCTACACCTTC	TRBJ1-2	.	TRBV7-2	.
CASSSFPYEQYF	TGTGCCAGCAGCTCCTTTCCCTACGAGCAGTACTTC	TRBJ2-7	.	TRBV7-2	many
CASSIQATSTDTQYF	TGTGCCAGTAGTATCCAGGCGACTAGCACAGATACGCAGTATTTT	TRBJ2-3	.	TRBV19	.
CATSEASTDTQYF	TGTGCCACCAGTGAAGCTAGCACAGATACGCAGTATTTT	TRBJ2-3	.	TRBV24-1	.
CASSHRGRGNYGYTF	TGCGCCAGCAGCCATCGCGGGAGGGGGAACTATGGCTACACCTTC	TRBJ1-2	.	TRBV4-1	.
CASSFQGKETQYF	TGTGCCAGCAGCTTTCAGGGGAAGGAGACCCAGTACTTC	TRBJ2-5	.	TRBV7-2	few
CASSTRGLAGDLAKNIQYF	TGCGCCAGCAGCACCCGGGGACTAGCGGGAGATCTGGCCAAAAACATTCAGTACTTC	TRBJ2-4	TRBD2	TRBV5-1	many
CSAPGWSERTDTQYF	TGCAGCGCCCCAGGGTGGAGCGAGCGCACAGATACGCAGTATTTT	TRBJ2-3	.	TRBV29-1	many
CASSKATSGGEQETQYF	TGTGCCAGCAGTAAAGCTACTAGCGGGGGGGAACAAGAGACCCAGTACTTC	TRBJ2-5	TRBD2	TRBV2	.
CASRESGTQYF	TGTGCCAGCAGGGAATCGGGGACCCAGTACTTC	TRBJ2-5	.	TRBV7-3	many
CASSQDGRQTDTQYF	TGTGCCAGCAGCCAAGACGGGAGGCAAACAGATACGCAGTATTTT	TRBJ2-3	TRBD2	TRBV7-9	many
CASSNRAGAPGFF	TGTGCCAGCAGTAACCGGGCGGGGGCTCCGGGGTTCTTC	TRBJ2-1	.	TRBV28	few
CASNHRRVSYNEQFF	TGTGCCAGCAACCATAGGCGAGTATCCTACAATGAGCAGTTCTTC	TRBJ2-1	.	TRBV12-3/TRBV12-4	many
CASSSGHSSDTQYF	TGTGCCAGCAGTTCGGGACATTCATCCGATACGCAGTATTTT	TRBJ2-3	.	TRBV12-3/TRBV12-4	.
CASSLDSSGANVLTF	TGCGCCAGCAGCTTGGACAGCTCTGGGGCCAACGTCCTGACTTTC	TRBJ2-6	.	TRBV5-1	many
CASSLGDGGTHTQYF	TGTGCCAGCAGCCTCGGGGACGGGGGCACACATACGCAGTATTTT	TRBJ2-3	.	TRBV7-9	once
CSAKRGSGNTEAFF	TGCAGTGCCAAAAGGGGTTCGGGGAACACTGAAGCTTTCTTT	TRBJ1-1	.	TRBV20-1	.